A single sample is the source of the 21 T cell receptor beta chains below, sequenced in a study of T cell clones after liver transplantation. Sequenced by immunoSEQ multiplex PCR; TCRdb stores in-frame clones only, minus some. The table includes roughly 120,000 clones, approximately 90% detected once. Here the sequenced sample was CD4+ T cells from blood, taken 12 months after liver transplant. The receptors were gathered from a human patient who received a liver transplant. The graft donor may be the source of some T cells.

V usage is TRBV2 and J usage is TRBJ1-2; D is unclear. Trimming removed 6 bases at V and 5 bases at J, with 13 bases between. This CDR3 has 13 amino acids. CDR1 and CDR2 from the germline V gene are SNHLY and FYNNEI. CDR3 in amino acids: CASRVIGIYGYTF. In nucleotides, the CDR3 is TGTGCCAGCAGGGTTATCGGGATTTATGGCTACACCTTC.

CDR3 in DNA: TGTGCCAGCAGTGAATGGGACCCCCCTAGCTATGGCTACACCTTC. Amino acids: CASSEWDPPSYGYTF. V gene TRBV25-1 combines with J gene TRBJ1-2; the D gene is possibly TRBD1 (5 bases). V gave up 1 base and J gave up 4 bases, with 13 bases separating them. Germline-derived CDR1 and CDR2 are MGHDK and SYGVNS. The CDR3 runs 15 residues.

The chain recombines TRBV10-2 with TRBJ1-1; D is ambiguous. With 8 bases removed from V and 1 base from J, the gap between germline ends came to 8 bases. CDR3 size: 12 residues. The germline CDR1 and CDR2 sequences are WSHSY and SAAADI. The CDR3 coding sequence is TGCGCCAGCCTAGATGGGAACACTGAAGCTTTCTTT. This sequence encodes CASLDGNTEAFF.

CDR3 in amino acids: CASRSGTDPNYGYTF. The CDR3 coding sequence is TGTGCCAGCAGATCCGGGACAGACCCTAACTATGGCTACACCTTC. The chain uses TRBV5-8 and TRBJ1-2; the match to TRBD1 covers 7 bases. CDR1 SGHTS and CDR2 YDEGEE come from the germline V gene. CDR3 length: 15 residues. J was trimmed by 0 bases and V by 5 bases; bases with no gene match: 7. The full variable domain, its missing parts supplied by reference TRBV5-8 and TRBJ1-2, is EAGVTQSPTHLIKTRGQQATLRCSPISGHTSVYWYQQALGLGLQFLLWYDEGEERNRGNFPPRFSGRQFPNYSSELNVNALELEDSALYLCASRSGTDPNYGYTFGSGTRLTVV.

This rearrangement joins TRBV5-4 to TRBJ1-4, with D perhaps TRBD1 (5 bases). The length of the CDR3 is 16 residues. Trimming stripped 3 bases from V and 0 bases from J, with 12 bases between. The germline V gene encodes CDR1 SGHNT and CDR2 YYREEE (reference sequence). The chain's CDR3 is CASSSTALTTNEKLFF. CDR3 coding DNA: TGTGCCAGCAGCTCGACAGCCCTCACAACTAATGAAAAACTGTTTTTT.

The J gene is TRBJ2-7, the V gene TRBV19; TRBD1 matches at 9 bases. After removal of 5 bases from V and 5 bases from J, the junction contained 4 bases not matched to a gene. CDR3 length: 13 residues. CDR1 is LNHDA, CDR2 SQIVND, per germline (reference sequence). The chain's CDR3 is CASSRGQGNEQYF. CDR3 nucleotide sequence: TGTGCCAGTAGTCGGGGACAGGGTAACGAGCAGTACTTC.

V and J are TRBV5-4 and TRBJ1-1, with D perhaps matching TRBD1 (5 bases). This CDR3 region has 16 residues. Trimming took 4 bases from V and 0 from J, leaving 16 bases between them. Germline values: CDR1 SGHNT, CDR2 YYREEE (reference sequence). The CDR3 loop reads CASSPESGRVNTEAFF. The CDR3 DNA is TGTGCCAGCAGCCCCGAGAGCGGCAGGGTGAACACTGAAGCTTTCTTT.

The CDR3 reads CASGDRASTDTQYF. DNA of the CDR3: TGTGCCAGCGGCGACAGGGCTAGCACAGATACGCAGTATTTT. The V and J genes are TRBV5-4 and TRBJ2-3; TRBD1 matches 7 bases. Trimming removed 7 bases from V and 0 bases from J; junction bases left unmatched: 5. Looked up from germline, CDR1 is SGHNT and CDR2 is YYREEE (reference sequence). The CDR3 covers 14 residues.

The CDR3 protein is CASSLVDRASGANVLTF. In DNA form, the CDR3 reads TGTGCCAGCAGCTTGGTTGACAGGGCCTCTGGGGCCAACGTCCTGACTTTC. The V and J genes are TRBV5-5 and TRBJ2-6, with 7 bases fitting TRBD1. CDR3 length equals 17 residues. V lost 0 bases, J lost 0 bases, and 3 bases stayed unmatched. Germline V CDR1 and CDR2: SGHKS, YYEKEE (reference sequence).

In DNA form, the CDR3 reads TGTGCCAGCAGTTACTCAAGGGCATACGAGCAGTACTTC. Translation gives CASSYSRAYEQYF. This chain uses TRBV6-6 with TRBJ2-7; D ambiguous. V was trimmed by 0 bases and J by 4 bases, leaving 7 bases between them. CDR1 and CDR2 (germline): MNHNY, SVGAGI (reference sequence). The CDR3 is made up of 13 amino acids.

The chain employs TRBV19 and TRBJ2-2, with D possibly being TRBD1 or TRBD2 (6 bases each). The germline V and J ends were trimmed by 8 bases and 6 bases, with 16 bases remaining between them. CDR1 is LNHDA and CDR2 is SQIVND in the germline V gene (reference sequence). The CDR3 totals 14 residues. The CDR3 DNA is TGTGCCAGTTGGAGGGGGAGCCGGTCCGGGGAGCTGTTTTTT. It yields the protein CASWRGSRSGELFF.

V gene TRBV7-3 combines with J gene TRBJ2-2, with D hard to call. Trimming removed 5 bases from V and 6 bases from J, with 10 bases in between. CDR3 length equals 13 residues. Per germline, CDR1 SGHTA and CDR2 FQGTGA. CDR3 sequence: CASSTSAAGELFF. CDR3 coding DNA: TGTGCCAGCAGCACATCGGCGGCCGGGGAGCTGTTTTTT.

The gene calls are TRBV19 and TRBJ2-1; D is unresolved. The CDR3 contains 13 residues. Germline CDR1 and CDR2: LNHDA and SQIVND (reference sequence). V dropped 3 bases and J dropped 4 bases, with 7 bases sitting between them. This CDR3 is CASSIPIYNEQFF. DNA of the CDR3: TGTGCCAGTAGTATCCCTATTTACAATGAGCAGTTCTTC. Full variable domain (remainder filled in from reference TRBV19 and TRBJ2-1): DGGITQSPKYLFRKEGQNVTLSCEQNLNHDAMYWYRQDPGQGLRLIYYSQIVNDFQKGDIAEGYSVSREKKESFPLTVTSAQKNPTAFYLCASSIPIYNEQFFGPGTRLTVL.

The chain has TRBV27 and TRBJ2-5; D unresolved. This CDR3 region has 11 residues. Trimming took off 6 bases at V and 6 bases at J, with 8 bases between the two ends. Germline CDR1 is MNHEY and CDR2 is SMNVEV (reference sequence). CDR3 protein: CASRPAKTQYF. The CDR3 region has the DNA TGTGCCAGCAGACCGGCAAAGACCCAGTACTTC.

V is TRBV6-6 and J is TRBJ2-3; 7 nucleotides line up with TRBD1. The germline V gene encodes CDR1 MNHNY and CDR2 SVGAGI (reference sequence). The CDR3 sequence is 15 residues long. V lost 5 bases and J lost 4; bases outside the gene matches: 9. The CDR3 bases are TGTGCCAGCAGTGGGGGACAGCTTTATCCAGATACGCAGTATTTT. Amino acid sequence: CASSGGQLYPDTQYF.

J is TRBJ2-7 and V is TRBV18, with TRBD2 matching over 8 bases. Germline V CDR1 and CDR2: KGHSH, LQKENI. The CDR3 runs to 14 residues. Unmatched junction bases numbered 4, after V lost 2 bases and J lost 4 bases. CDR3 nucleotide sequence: TGTGCCAGCTCACCAACGGCGGGGGGTTACGAGCAGTACTTC. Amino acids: CASSPTAGGYEQYF. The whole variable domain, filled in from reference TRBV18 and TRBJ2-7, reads NAGVMQNPRHLVRRRGQEARLRCSPMKGHSHVYWYRQLPEEGLKFMVYLQKENIIDESGMPKERFSAEFPKEGPSILRIQQVVRGDSAAYFCASSPTAGGYEQYFGPGTRLTVT.

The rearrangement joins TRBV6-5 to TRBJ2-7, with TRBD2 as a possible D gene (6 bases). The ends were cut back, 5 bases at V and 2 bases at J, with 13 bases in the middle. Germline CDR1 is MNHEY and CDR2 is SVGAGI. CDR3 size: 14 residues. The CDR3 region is CASSAPGLPYEQYF. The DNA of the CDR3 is TGTGCCAGCAGTGCGCCGGGACTCCCCTACGAGCAGTACTTC.

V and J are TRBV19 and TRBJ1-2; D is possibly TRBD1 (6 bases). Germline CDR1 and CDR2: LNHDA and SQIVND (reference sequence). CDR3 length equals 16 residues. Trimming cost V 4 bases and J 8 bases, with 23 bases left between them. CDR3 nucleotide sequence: TGTGCCAGTAGTACACGCCGCGGGGGCGCCGGTGCAGGCTACACCTTC. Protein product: CASSTRRGGAGAGYTF.

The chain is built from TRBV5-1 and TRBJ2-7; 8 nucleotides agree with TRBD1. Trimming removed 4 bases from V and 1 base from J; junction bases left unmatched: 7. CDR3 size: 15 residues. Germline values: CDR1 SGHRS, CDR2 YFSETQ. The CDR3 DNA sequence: TGCGCCAGCAGCCTGGGGACAGGTATTTCCTACGAGCAGTACTTC. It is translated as CASSLGTGISYEQYF.

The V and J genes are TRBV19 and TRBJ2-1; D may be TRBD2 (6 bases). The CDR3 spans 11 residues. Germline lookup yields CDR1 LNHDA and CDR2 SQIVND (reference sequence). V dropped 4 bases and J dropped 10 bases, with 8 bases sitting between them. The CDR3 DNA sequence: TGTGCCAGTAGTAGGGCGGGAGAGCAGTTCTTC. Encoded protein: CASSRAGEQFF.

For the CDR3, the DNA is TGTGCCAGCAGAGGATTTAGTGAGCAGTTCTTC. Its translation: CASRGFSEQFF. The chain combines TRBV6-5 with TRBJ2-1; D gene ambiguous. There are 11 residues in the CDR3. The germline V gene has CDR1 MNHEY and CDR2 SVGAGI. V was pared by 6 bases and J by 9 bases, with 9 bases between.